The sequence of this TCR beta chain was determined in a study of shared clonotypes between healthy human individuals. General study points: Tissues were not sampled, only blood, and their repertoires likely differ. Naive subsets, compared against memory subsets, generally had larger estimated richness values.

CDR1 is KGHSH, CDR2 LQKENI, per germline. The CDR3 runs to 16 residues. V dropped 3 bases and J dropped 1 base, with 15 bases sitting between them. Assay: immunoSEQ multiplex PCR; the TCRdb copy retains only in-frame clones and omits some. This sample yields around 1.1 million clones, of which approximately 75% are seen a single time; more than 0.85% belongs to the top ten. Details on this clone: Its antigen is as yet unknown.

The study drew all its donors from Caucasian adults living in Nashville, Tennessee. Sequenced material: memory CD4+ T cells from PBMCs. Subset: CD45RA-negative fraction. J is TRBJ1-1 and V is TRBV18, with D hard to call. The TCR originated in a man between 18 and 29 years old in good health. Some clones in this sample may be carry-over from other donors' samples. CDR3 residues: CASSPAVGRPNTEAFF. The CDR3 bases are TGTGCCAGCTCACCTGCGGTCGGAAGACCGAACACTGAAGCTTTCTTT.